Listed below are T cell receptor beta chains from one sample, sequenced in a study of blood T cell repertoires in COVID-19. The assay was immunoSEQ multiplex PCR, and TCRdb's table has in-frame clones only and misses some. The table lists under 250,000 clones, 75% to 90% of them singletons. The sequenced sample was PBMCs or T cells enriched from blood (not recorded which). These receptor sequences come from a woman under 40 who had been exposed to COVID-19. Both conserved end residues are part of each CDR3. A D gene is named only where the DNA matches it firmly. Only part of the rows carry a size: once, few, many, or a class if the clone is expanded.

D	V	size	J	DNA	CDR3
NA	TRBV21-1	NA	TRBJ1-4	TGTGCCAGCAGCACCTTTCGGAGGGGAACTAATGAAAAACTGTTTTTT	CASSTFRRGTNEKLFF
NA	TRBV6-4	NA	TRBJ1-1	TGTGCCAGCAGTGCTACTGCGAACACTGAAGCTTTCTTT	CASSATANTEAFF
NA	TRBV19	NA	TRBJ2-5	TGTGCCAGTAGCCCCCGGGGTTGGGAGACCCAGTACTTC	CASSPRGWETQYF
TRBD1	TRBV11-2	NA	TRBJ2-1	TGTGCCAGCAGCTTGAGGGACAGGGCGACCCCTGAGAATGAGCAGTTCTTC	CASSLRDRATPENEQFF
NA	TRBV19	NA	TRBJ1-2	TGTGCCAGTAACCCGGGACTAGGGAACTATGGCTACACCTTC	CASNPGLGNYGYTF
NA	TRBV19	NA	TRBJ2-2	TGTGCCAGTAGTATAAGGCGCCAGGGCGTCACCGGGGAGCTGTTTTTT	CASSIRRQGVTGELFF
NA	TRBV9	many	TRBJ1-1	TGTGCCAGCAGCGCCAGCGGGAGCACTGAAGCTTTCTTT	CASSASGSTEAFF
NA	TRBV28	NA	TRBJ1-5	TGTGCCAGCCGGTCTTGGGGGGTAGCAATCAGCCCCCAGCATTTT	CASRSWGVAISPQHF
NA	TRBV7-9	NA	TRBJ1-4	TGTGCCAGCAGCTTAGGAGAAGGGACAAGTAATGAAAAACTGTTTTTT	CASSLGEGTSNEKLFF
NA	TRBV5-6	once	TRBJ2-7	TGTGCCAGCAGGCCGATCGACAGTCCTAACTCCTACGAGCAGTACTTC	CASRPIDSPNSYEQYF
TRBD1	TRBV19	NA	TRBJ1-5	TGTGCCAGTAGTGAGCAGGGGGTCGATCAGCCCCAGCATTTT	CASSEQGVDQPQHF
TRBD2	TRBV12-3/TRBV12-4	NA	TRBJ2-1	TGTGCCAGCACCGGGACTAGAGACAATGAGCAGTTCTTC	CASTGTRDNEQFF
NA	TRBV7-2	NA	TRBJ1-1	TGTGCCAGCAGCTTAGGGGAGACTGAAGCTTTCTTT	CASSLGETEAFF
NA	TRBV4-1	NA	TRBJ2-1	TGCGCCAGCAGCCAAGATAGGGGACTCTTTGAGCAGTTCTTC	CASSQDRGLFEQFF
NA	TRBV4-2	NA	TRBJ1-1	TGTGCCAGCAGCCAAGAGGTTGCGGGGAACACTGAAGCTTTCTTT	CASSQEVAGNTEAFF
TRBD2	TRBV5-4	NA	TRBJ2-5	TGTGCCAGCAGCCCTACTAGCGGACCACCCCAAGAGACCCAGTACTTC	CASSPTSGPPQETQYF
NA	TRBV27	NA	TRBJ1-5	TGTGCCAGCAGTTCCCAGGGGCTACTCAATCAGCCCCAGCATTTT	CASSSQGLLNQPQHF
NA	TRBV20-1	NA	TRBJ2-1	TGCAGTGCTAGTGATTTCCTAGCCCTCTCAAACAATGAGCAGTTCTTC	CSASDFLALSNNEQFF
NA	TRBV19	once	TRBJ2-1	TGTGCCAGTAGTATAGATCAGGGTAGCTCCTACAATGAGCAGTTCTTC	CASSIDQGSSYNEQFF
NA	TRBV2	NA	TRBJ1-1	TGTGCCAGCAGTCATCAGGGTAGCACTGAAGCTTTCTTT	CASSHQGSTEAFF
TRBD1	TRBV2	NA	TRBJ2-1	TGTGCCAGCAGATATTCTGGGACAGGGGACAACAATGAGCAGTTCTTC	CASRYSGTGDNNEQFF
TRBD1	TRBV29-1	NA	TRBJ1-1	TGCAGCGCCCCGTCGGGACAGGGCTTGAGCGCTTTCTTT	CSAPSGQGLSAFF
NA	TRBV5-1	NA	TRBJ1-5	TGCGCCAGCAGCTTGGGATCCGGGGATCAGCCCCAGCATTTT	CASSLGSGDQPQHF
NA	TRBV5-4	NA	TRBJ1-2	TGTGCCAGCAGCTTGGGAGTAGGAGACTATGGCTACACCTTC	CASSLGVGDYGYTF
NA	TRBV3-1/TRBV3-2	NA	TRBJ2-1	TGTGCCAGCAGCCAAGTCCCCGCTAGCGCACTCTACAATGAGCAGTTCTTC	CASSQVPASALYNEQFF
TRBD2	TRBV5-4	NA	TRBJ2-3	TGTGCCAGCAGCTTGGAGATAGCGGGAGGATTGGATACGCAGTATTTT	CASSLEIAGGLDTQYF
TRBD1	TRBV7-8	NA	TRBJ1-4	TGTGCCAGCAGCTCGACAGGGGGAAAGGGGACTAATGAAAAACTGTTTTTT	CASSSTGGKGTNEKLFF
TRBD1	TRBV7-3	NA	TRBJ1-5	TGTGCCAGCAGCCCTTATGGACAGGGGACTTCTAGCAATCAGCCCCAGCATTTT	CASSPYGQGTSSNQPQHF
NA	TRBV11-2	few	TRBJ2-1	TGTGCCAGCAGCTTAATCGGCGGGCGGCTCACCAGCTCCTACAATGAGCAGTTCTTC	CASSLIGGRLTSSYNEQFF
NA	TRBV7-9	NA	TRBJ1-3	TGTGCCAGCAAAACAGGCTCTGGAAACACCATATATTTT	CASKTGSGNTIYF
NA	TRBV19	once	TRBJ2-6	TGTGCCAGTAGTATAGATCAGGGATCTGGGGCCAACGTCCTGACTTTC	CASSIDQGSGANVLTF
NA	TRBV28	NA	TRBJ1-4	TGTGCCAGCAGTCCCATTGAGGAGGGTGAAAAACTGTTTTTT	CASSPIEEGEKLFF
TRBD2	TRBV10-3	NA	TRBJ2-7	TGTGCCAGCTCCGGGACTAGCTACGAGCAGTACTTC	CASSGTSYEQYF
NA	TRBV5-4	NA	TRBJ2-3	TGTGCCAGCAGCTTGGGGCAGGGGATTAGCACAGATACGCAGTATTTT	CASSLGQGISTDTQYF
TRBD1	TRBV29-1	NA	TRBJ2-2	TGCAGCGTGGCCGGGACAGGGGGGACCGGGGAGCTGTTTTTT	CSVAGTGGTGELFF
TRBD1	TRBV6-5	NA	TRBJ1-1	TGTGCCAGCAAAAGAACAGGGGACGAGAACACTGAAGCTTTCTTT	CASKRTGDENTEAFF
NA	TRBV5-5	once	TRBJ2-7	TGTGCCAGCAGCTGGTTTGCGGGTACCTCCTACGAGCAGTACTTC	CASSWFAGTSYEQYF
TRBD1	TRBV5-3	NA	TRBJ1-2	TGTGCCAGAAGCGAGAACAGGGGGCGCGGTGGCTACACCTTC	CARSENRGRGGYTF
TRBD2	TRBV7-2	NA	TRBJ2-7	TGTGCCAGCAGCGTTAGCGGGCACGAGCAGTACTTC	CASSVSGHEQYF
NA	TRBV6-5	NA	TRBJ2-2	TGTGCCAGCAGTTACTCGACGGGGACCGGGGAGCTGTTTTTT	CASSYSTGTGELFF
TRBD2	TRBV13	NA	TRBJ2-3	TGTGCCAGCAGCTTAGACGGGAGGTACACAGATACGCAGTATTTT	CASSLDGRYTDTQYF
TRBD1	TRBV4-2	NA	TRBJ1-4	TGTGCCAGCAGCCAGGGACAGGGGGCCGTGACTAATGAAAAACTGTTTTTT	CASSQGQGAVTNEKLFF
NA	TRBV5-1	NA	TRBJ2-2	TGCGCCAGCACTGGAGGGGGCGCCTCCGGGGAGCTGTTTTTT	CASTGGGASGELFF
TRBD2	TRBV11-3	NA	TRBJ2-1	TGTGCCAGCAGCTTAGAAGGGGGGACTAGCGGAGGGCTCTACAATGAGCAGTTCTTC	CASSLEGGTSGGLYNEQFF
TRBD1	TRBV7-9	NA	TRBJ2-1	TGTGCCAGACAGGGGATCGCTTCCAATGAGCAGTTCTTC	CARQGIASNEQFF
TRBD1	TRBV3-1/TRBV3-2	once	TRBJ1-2	TGTGCCAGCAGCCCCAAAGGGACAGGGGGGAACGGCTACACCTTC	CASSPKGTGGNGYTF